This TCR beta chain was profiled in a study of blood T cell repertoires in COVID-19. Original handling: Counts of nucleated cells, estimated from reference gene primer amplification, were obtained. TCRdb's table, derived via immunoSEQ multiplex PCR, lists solely in-frame clones and lacks some. For V, J and clone size, that table is used; D and trimming come from the DNA. The table lists roughly 220,000 clones, 86% of them singletons, with roughly a tenth in the top ten. There are a few counts of this clone. The V gene end was trimmed by 0 bases and the J gene end by 4 bases; junction bases not matched to a gene: 6. CDR3 length: 15 amino acids. Germline V gene lookup returns CDR1 SGDLS and CDR2 YYNGEE. The Seattle site enrolled patients during active infection and followed them longitudinally.

The specimen sequenced was peripheral blood. J is TRBJ1-2 and V is TRBV9; 7 nucleotides agree with TRBD1. The sequence derives from a woman in her fifties or sixties with COVID-19, enrolled during active disease. In DNA form, the CDR3 reads TGTGCCAGCAGCGTAGAGGACAGGTCGGGCTATGGCTACACCTTC. It yields the protein CASSVEDRSGYGYTF.